Listed below are T cell receptor beta chains from one sample, sequenced in a study of shared clonotypes between healthy human individuals. Here immunoSEQ multiplex PCR was the method, and the copy in TCRdb shows in-frame clones only, minus some. Of approximately 1.5 million clones listed, under 99% are singletons. The sample consisted of naive CD4+ T cells sorted from blood. The source is a man aged 30 to 45 in good health. Both conserved end residues are part of each CDR3. The order of the fields is D gene, clone size, J gene, V gene, CDR3 DNA, CDR3 protein. A D gene is named only where the DNA matches it firmly. Rows give clone size only sometimes, using once, few, many, or a class for an expanded clone.

d_gene: .
abundance: few
j_gene: TRBJ2-3
v_gene: TRBV18
CDR3nt: TGTGCCAGCTCACCAGTGTTCTCCACAGATACGCAGTATTTT
CDR3aa: CASSPVFSTDTQYF

d_gene: .
abundance: .
j_gene: TRBJ2-1
v_gene: TRBV30
CDR3nt: TGTGCCTGGAGTACCCTGAATTACAATGAGCAGTTCTTC
CDR3aa: CAWSTLNYNEQFF

d_gene: .
abundance: .
j_gene: TRBJ2-7
v_gene: TRBV2
CDR3nt: TGTGCCAGCCTCGTTACCATAGAGCAGTACTTC
CDR3aa: CASLVTIEQYF

d_gene: .
abundance: .
j_gene: TRBJ1-4
v_gene: TRBV13
CDR3nt: TGTGCCAGCAGCAAAGGGAAGAGGGAACTGTTTTTT
CDR3aa: CASSKGKRELFF

d_gene: TRBD2
abundance: .
j_gene: TRBJ2-7
v_gene: TRBV28
CDR3nt: TGTGCCAGCCGAGCGGGAGGGCCCTCCTACGAGCAGTACTTC
CDR3aa: CASRAGGPSYEQYF

d_gene: TRBD1
abundance: .
j_gene: TRBJ1-2
v_gene: TRBV5-1
CDR3nt: TGCGCCAGCAGCAAGAACACAGGGGGAGCTAGCTATGGCTACACCTTC
CDR3aa: CASSKNTGGASYGYTF

d_gene: TRBD2
abundance: .
j_gene: TRBJ2-5
v_gene: TRBV5-1
CDR3nt: TGCGCCAGCAGCTTAGTAGCGGGAGGGGTAGAGACCCAGTACTTC
CDR3aa: CASSLVAGGVETQYF

d_gene: TRBD1
abundance: .
j_gene: TRBJ1-5
v_gene: TRBV28
CDR3nt: TGTGCCAGCAGTTCGGACAGGGCGGCACAGCCCCAGCATTTT
CDR3aa: CASSSDRAAQPQHF

d_gene: TRBD2
abundance: .
j_gene: TRBJ2-7
v_gene: TRBV5-1
CDR3nt: TGCGCCAGCAGCTCGAGCGGGGACTACGAGCAGTACTTC
CDR3aa: CASSSSGDYEQYF

d_gene: TRBD1
abundance: once
j_gene: TRBJ2-7
v_gene: TRBV7-6
CDR3nt: TGTGCCAGCAGCCCTGACAGGGTCAGCTACGAGCAGTACTTC
CDR3aa: CASSPDRVSYEQYF

d_gene: TRBD1
abundance: .
j_gene: TRBJ2-6
v_gene: TRBV7-9
CDR3nt: TGTGCCAGCAGCCCCCGGGGACAGGCTGACTCTGGGGCCAACGTCCTGACTTTC
CDR3aa: CASSPRGQADSGANVLTF

d_gene: TRBD2
abundance: .
j_gene: TRBJ2-3
v_gene: TRBV6-5
CDR3nt: TGTGCCAGCAGTTACTCTCCCGGGAGGGGAGATACGCAGTATTTT
CDR3aa: CASSYSPGRGDTQYF

d_gene: TRBD1
abundance: .
j_gene: TRBJ1-1
v_gene: TRBV7-8
CDR3nt: TGTGCCAGCAGCTCCTGGACAGGGCGATCTGAAGCTTTCTTT
CDR3aa: CASSSWTGRSEAFF

d_gene: .
abundance: .
j_gene: TRBJ2-1
v_gene: TRBV6-4
CDR3nt: TGTGCCAGCAGTGAGGAGGACTACTCCTACAATGAGCAGTTCTTC
CDR3aa: CASSEEDYSYNEQFF

d_gene: TRBD1
abundance: .
j_gene: TRBJ2-2
v_gene: TRBV29-1
CDR3nt: TGCAGCGTTGCAGGGACAGGGAACACCGGGGAGCTGTTTTTT
CDR3aa: CSVAGTGNTGELFF

d_gene: TRBD1
abundance: .
j_gene: TRBJ1-2
v_gene: TRBV30
CDR3nt: TGTGCCTGGAGTACAGGGGCTGGCTACACCTTC
CDR3aa: CAWSTGAGYTF

d_gene: .
abundance: .
j_gene: TRBJ2-2
v_gene: TRBV7-3
CDR3nt: TGTGCCAGCAGATCGAAATCGAACACCGGGGAGCTGTTTTTT
CDR3aa: CASRSKSNTGELFF

d_gene: TRBD2
abundance: .
j_gene: TRBJ2-5
v_gene: TRBV10-3
CDR3nt: TGTGCCATCAGTGAAGGGGAGGGTCGGGTAGGTGGGGAGACCCAGTACTTC
CDR3aa: CAISEGEGRVGGETQYF

d_gene: TRBD1
abundance: .
j_gene: TRBJ1-1
v_gene: TRBV6-6
CDR3nt: TGTGCCAGCAGCCCACCGACAGGGCGGACTGAAGCTTTCTTT
CDR3aa: CASSPPTGRTEAFF

d_gene: TRBD1
abundance: .
j_gene: TRBJ2-7
v_gene: TRBV18
CDR3nt: TGTGCCAGCTCACAGTTGGGACAGATCCCCTACGAGCAGTACTTC
CDR3aa: CASSQLGQIPYEQYF

d_gene: TRBD1
abundance: .
j_gene: TRBJ2-3
v_gene: TRBV5-4
CDR3nt: TGTGCCAGCAGATTTGGGACAGGGTCCACAGATACGCAGTATTTT
CDR3aa: CASRFGTGSTDTQYF

d_gene: .
abundance: .
j_gene: TRBJ1-4
v_gene: TRBV6-6
CDR3nt: TGTGCCAGCAGTTACGGGGAATCCCCCCCTAATGAAAAACTGTTTTTT
CDR3aa: CASSYGESPPNEKLFF

d_gene: TRBD2
abundance: .
j_gene: TRBJ2-7
v_gene: TRBV7-2
CDR3nt: TGTGCCAGCAGCTTTCCCGGACTAGCGGGAGGGCCTGGATGGAACGAGCAGTACTTC
CDR3aa: CASSFPGLAGGPGWNEQYF

d_gene: TRBD2
abundance: .
j_gene: TRBJ2-2
v_gene: TRBV9
CDR3nt: TGTGCCAGCAGCGTAGCTGTTCTAGCGGGAGGGCCTAACGGGGAGCTGTTTTTT
CDR3aa: CASSVAVLAGGPNGELFF

d_gene: TRBD1
abundance: .
j_gene: TRBJ1-3
v_gene: TRBV9
CDR3nt: TGTGCCAGCAGCGTAGGGACAGGGGCATCTGGAAACACCATATATTTT
CDR3aa: CASSVGTGASGNTIYF

d_gene: .
abundance: .
j_gene: TRBJ1-2
v_gene: TRBV5-1
CDR3nt: TGCGCCAGCAGCTTGGCAGGCGAAGGCTACACCTTC
CDR3aa: CASSLAGEGYTF

d_gene: TRBD2
abundance: .
j_gene: TRBJ2-1
v_gene: TRBV18
CDR3nt: TGTGCCAGCTCACCACAGCGGGAGAGGCCTGAGCAGTTCTTC
CDR3aa: CASSPQRERPEQFF

d_gene: TRBD2
abundance: .
j_gene: TRBJ2-4
v_gene: TRBV19
CDR3nt: TGTGCCAGTAGACCCCCGGGCGGGAGAGACATTCAGTACTTC
CDR3aa: CASRPPGGRDIQYF

d_gene: TRBD2
abundance: once
j_gene: TRBJ2-1
v_gene: TRBV5-8
CDR3nt: TGTGCCAGCAGCCCAAGGCTAGCGGGAGGAGGCGAGCAGTTCTTC
CDR3aa: CASSPRLAGGGEQFF

d_gene: TRBD1
abundance: .
j_gene: TRBJ1-5
v_gene: TRBV5-1
CDR3nt: TGCGCCAGCAGCTTTGGGGACAGGGAAGGCAATCAGCCCCAGCATTTT
CDR3aa: CASSFGDREGNQPQHF

d_gene: TRBD2
abundance: .
j_gene: TRBJ2-1
v_gene: TRBV5-1
CDR3nt: TGCGCCAGCAGCCCGACGACTAGCGGGAGGGTCTACAATGAGCAGTTCTTC
CDR3aa: CASSPTTSGRVYNEQFF

d_gene: TRBD2
abundance: .
j_gene: TRBJ2-2
v_gene: TRBV4-1
CDR3nt: TGCGCCAGCAGCCAAGTTAGTCTGACTAGCGGGATCTACACCGGGGAGCTGTTTTTT
CDR3aa: CASSQVSLTSGIYTGELFF